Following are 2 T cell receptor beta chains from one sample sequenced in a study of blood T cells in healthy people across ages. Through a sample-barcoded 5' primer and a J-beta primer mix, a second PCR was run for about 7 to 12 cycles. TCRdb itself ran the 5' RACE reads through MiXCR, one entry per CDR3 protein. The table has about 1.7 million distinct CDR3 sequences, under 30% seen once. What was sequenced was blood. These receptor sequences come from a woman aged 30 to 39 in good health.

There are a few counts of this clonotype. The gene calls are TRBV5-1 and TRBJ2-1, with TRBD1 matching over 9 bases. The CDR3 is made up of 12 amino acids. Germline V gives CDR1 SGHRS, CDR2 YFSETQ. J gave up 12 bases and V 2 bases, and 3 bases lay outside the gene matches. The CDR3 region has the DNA TGCGCCAGCAGCTTAACAGGGGGCGGGCAGTTCTTC. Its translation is CASSLTGGGQFF. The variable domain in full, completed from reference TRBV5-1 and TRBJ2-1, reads KAGVTQTPRYLIKTRGQQVTLSCSPISGHRSVSWYQQTPGQGLQFLFEYFSETQRNKGNFPGRFSGRQFSNSRSEMNVSTLELGDSALYLCASSLTGGGQFFGPGTRLTVL.

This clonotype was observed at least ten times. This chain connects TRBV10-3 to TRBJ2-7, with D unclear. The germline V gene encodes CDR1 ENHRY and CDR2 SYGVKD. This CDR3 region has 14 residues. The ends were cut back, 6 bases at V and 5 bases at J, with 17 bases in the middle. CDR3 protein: CAISEPISGDEQYF. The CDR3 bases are TGTGCCATCAGCGAGCCCATAAGTGGGGACGAGCAGTACTTC.